This T cell receptor (beta chain) was documented in a study of cytomegalovirus exposure and HLA in healthy donors. The PCR contained 60 Vbeta and 13 Jbeta primers. Measured with immunoSEQ multiplex PCR; TCRdb has only the in-frame clones, and not every one. The sample holds 120,000 or so clones, under 90% seen once. On this clone: Its cognate antigen is unknown. Germline is not matched at one junction end, which may reflect a read error.

The CDR3 extends over 14 amino acids. Germline lookup yields CDR1 SGHRS and CDR2 YFSETQ. The study, taken as a whole, reports: Later analysis demonstrated an association between a missense DCLRE1C variant and TCR beta V- and J-gene trimming.

This chain joins TRBV5-1 and TRBJ1-2; unclear D gene. The sequencing input was PBMCs. The TCR sequence derives from a woman in her thirties or forties in good health and CMV-seronegative. The CDR3 sequence: CASSVSESNYDYTF. CDR3 nucleotides: TGCGCCAGCAGCGTGTCAGAAAGTAACTATGACTACACCTTC.